The rows below give T cell receptor beta chains drawn from one sample of a study of cytomegalovirus exposure and HLA in healthy donors. Profiled with immunoSEQ multiplex PCR; TCRdb holds only in-frame clones, not every one. The data hold 120,000 or so clones, with around 80% observed a single time. The sequenced material came from PBMCs. The receptor source for this set is a female donor in good health and CMV-seronegative. Both conserved end residues are part of each CDR3. D genes are given only for firm matches. Not every row has a clone size; where given, it reads once, few, many or a size class.

>TRBV2|TRBJ2-1|TRBD1|once
TGTGCCAGCAACCACCCTACACTGGGACAGAATGAGCAGTTCTTC
CASNHPTLGQNEQFF
>TRBV4-1|TRBJ1-3|NA|NA
TGCGCCAGCAGCCAAGACAGGGGATCTGGAAACACCATATATTTT
CASSQDRGSGNTIYF
>TRBV15|TRBJ2-7|NA|NA
TGTGCCACCAGCAGAGCAAAATACGAGCAGTACTTC
CATSRAKYEQYF
>TRBV6-5|TRBJ2-1|NA|NA
TGTGCCAGCAGTTTCAAACAGCCGTACAATGAGCAGTTCTTC
CASSFKQPYNEQFF
>TRBV7-9|TRBJ1-2|NA|NA
TGTGCCAGCAGCCCACCAGACACCGGCTATGGCTACACCTTC
CASSPPDTGYGYTF
>TRBV28|TRBJ1-2|NA|NA
TGTGCCAGCAGTCAGGGACAAGTCTATGGCTACACCTTC
CASSQGQVYGYTF
>TRBV6-5|TRBJ1-2|TRBD1|NA
TGTGCCAGCAGTTCAATCGGGACAGGGGTAGGCTACACCTTC
CASSSIGTGVGYTF
>TRBV5-6|TRBJ2-7|NA|once
TGTGCCAGCACTAACATGGGGCGGCTGGGGGAGCAGTACTTC
CASTNMGRLGEQYF
>TRBV9|TRBJ1-6|TRBD1|NA
TGTGCCAGCAGCGTTACAGGGGGTGGAACTATAAATTCACCCCTCCACTTT
CASSVTGGGTINSPLHF
>TRBV9|TRBJ1-1|TRBD1|NA
TGTGCCAGCAGCCCAACAGGGGAGGAGACTGAAGCTTTCTTT
CASSPTGEETEAFF
>TRBV18|TRBJ2-1|NA|NA
TGTGCCAGCTCACCTCTCGGACAGCGTGGGAATGAGCAGTTCTTC
CASSPLGQRGNEQFF
>TRBV9|TRBJ2-5|TRBD1|NA
TGTGCCAGCAGCTCGGACAGGCTAGAGACCCAGTACTTC
CASSSDRLETQYF
>TRBV6-1|TRBJ2-7|TRBD1|NA
TGTGCCAGCAGTGCCGGACAGGGGGGTTCCTACGAGCAGTACTTC
CASSAGQGGSYEQYF
>TRBV29-1|TRBJ2-7|TRBD2|few
TGCAGCGCTAGCGGGACCATGTTAGACGAGCAGTACTTC
CSASGTMLDEQYF
>TRBV7-9|TRBJ2-6|NA|NA
TGTGCCAGCAGCCCCGGGGTGACCGGGGCCAACGTCCTGACTTTC
CASSPGVTGANVLTF
>TRBV7-2|TRBJ2-7|NA|few
TGTGCCAGCAGCTTAGAGGCTAGCGTAAGCTACGAGCAGTACTTC
CASSLEASVSYEQYF
>TRBV7-2|TRBJ2-5|TRBD1|NA
TGTGCCAGCAGCCCCTTTGAGGGGGCCTACCAAGAGACCCAGTACTTC
CASSPFEGAYQETQYF
>TRBV19|TRBJ1-5|NA|NA
TGTGCCAGTCAGAGCAGGAGCAATCAGCCCCAGCATTTT
CASQSRSNQPQHF
>TRBV6-5|TRBJ2-3|TRBD2|NA
TGTGCCAGTAGACTAGCGGGGGGCACAGATACGCAGTATTTT
CASRLAGGTDTQYF
>TRBV7-2|TRBJ2-4|TRBD2|NA
TGTGCCAGCAGCTTTGACGGGAGGGCCAGCAGGAACATTCAGTACTTC
CASSFDGRASRNIQYF
>TRBV28|TRBJ2-1|TRBD1|NA
TGTGCCACCAGGGGGAGAATGGAGCAGTTCTTC
CATRGRMEQFF
>TRBV2|TRBJ2-1|NA|NA
TGTGCCAGCAGCGCCGACAGCTACAATGAGCAGTTCTTC
CASSADSYNEQFF
>TRBV7-9|TRBJ2-7|TRBD2|once
TGTTCCAGCAGCTTAGCTAGGGGCGGGGGGAGCTCCTACGAGCAGTACTTC
CSSSLARGGGSSYEQYF
>TRBV5-1|TRBJ2-3|NA|once
TGCGCCAGCAGCTTTTCCCCCAGCGGGCGCACAGATACGCAGTATTTT
CASSFSPSGRTDTQYF